The rows below give T cell receptor beta chains drawn from one sample of a study of spatial heterogeneity in lung cancer. From the 5' RACE reads, TCRdb called clonotypes with MiXCR, one entry per CDR3 protein. The data hold 95,000 to 120,000 distinct CDR3 sequences, with about a tenth observed a single time. The sample consisted of PBMCs, taken at follow-up. The receptors derive from a female donor with early-stage non-small cell lung cancer. The CDR3 runs from the conserved cysteine through the conserved F or W. The D gene is left open where the match is weak. Expanded clones are given a class, and other clones once, few, many or no size at all.

j_gene: TRBJ2-3; d_gene: TRBD2; v_gene: TRBV7-2; abundance: few; CDR3aa: CASSLWRGSGADTQYF; CDR3nt: TGTGCCAGCAGCTTATGGCGCGGGAGCGGCGCAGATACGCAGTATTTT
j_gene: TRBJ2-1; d_gene: -; v_gene: TRBV20-1; abundance: -; CDR3aa: CSARQTGSSYNEQFF; CDR3nt: TGCAGTGCTCGACAAACGGGAAGCTCCTACAATGAGCAGTTCTTC
j_gene: TRBJ2-4; d_gene: -; v_gene: TRBV27; abundance: large; CDR3aa: CASSPMDKAKNIQYF; CDR3nt: TGTGCCAGCAGTCCGATGGACAAAGCCAAAAACATTCAGTACTTC
j_gene: TRBJ2-5; d_gene: -; v_gene: TRBV2; abundance: few; CDR3aa: CASSGNSWWKETQYF; CDR3nt: TGTGCCAGCAGTGGTAACTCCTGGTGGAAAGAGACCCAGTACTTC
j_gene: TRBJ1-5; d_gene: -; v_gene: TRBV19; abundance: -; CDR3aa: CASSRQNSNQPQHF; CDR3nt: TGTGCCAGTAGTAGACAGAATAGCAATCAGCCCCAGCATTTT
j_gene: TRBJ2-7; d_gene: -; v_gene: TRBV6-2/TRBV6-3; abundance: many; CDR3aa: CASSSGRSYEQYF; CDR3nt: TGTGCCAGCAGTTCGGGACGGAGCTACGAGCAGTACTTC
j_gene: TRBJ2-6; d_gene: -; v_gene: TRBV5-1; abundance: -; CDR3aa: CASSLAGQSSGANVLTF; CDR3nt: TGCGCCAGCAGCTTGGCGGGACAAAGCTCTGGGGCCAACGTCCTGACTTTC
j_gene: TRBJ2-6; d_gene: TRBD1; v_gene: TRBV4-1; abundance: -; CDR3aa: CASSQGQDLSGANVLTF; CDR3nt: TGCGCCAGCAGCCAGGGACAGGACCTCTCTGGGGCCAACGTCCTGACTTTC
j_gene: TRBJ1-5; d_gene: TRBD1; v_gene: TRBV28; abundance: -; CDR3aa: CASRMGQAYNQPQHF; CDR3nt: TGTGCCAGCAGGATGGGACAGGCTTACAATCAGCCCCAGCATTTT
j_gene: TRBJ2-3; d_gene: TRBD2; v_gene: TRBV28; abundance: few; CDR3aa: CASNSGKLTSTDTQYF; CDR3nt: TGTGCCAGCAATAGCGGGAAATTAACTAGCACAGATACGCAGTATTTT
j_gene: TRBJ2-1; d_gene: TRBD2; v_gene: TRBV24-1; abundance: -; CDR3aa: CATSERGLAGNNEQFF; CDR3nt: TGTGCCACCAGTGAACGGGGACTAGCGGGAAACAATGAGCAGTTCTTC
j_gene: TRBJ1-3; d_gene: -; v_gene: TRBV18; abundance: -; CDR3aa: CASSPPITTTSGNTIYF; CDR3nt: TGTGCCAGCTCACCACCGATAACTACCACCTCTGGAAACACCATATATTTT
j_gene: TRBJ1-1; d_gene: -; v_gene: TRBV19; abundance: few; CDR3aa: CASSIAKMNTEAFF; CDR3nt: TGTGCCAGTAGTATAGCCAAGATGAACACTGAAGCTTTCTTT
j_gene: TRBJ2-5; d_gene: TRBD2; v_gene: TRBV2; abundance: few; CDR3aa: CASRREPKETQYF; CDR3nt: TGTGCCAGCAGGCGGGAGCCAAAAGAGACCCAGTACTTC
j_gene: TRBJ2-7; d_gene: -; v_gene: TRBV5-1; abundance: many; CDR3aa: CASSLGGIYEQYF; CDR3nt: TGCGCCAGCAGCTTGGGGGGAATCTACGAGCAGTACTTC
j_gene: TRBJ2-3; d_gene: -; v_gene: TRBV27; abundance: few; CDR3aa: CASSIDWDSTDTQYF; CDR3nt: TGTGCCAGCAGTATAGACTGGGACAGCACAGATACGCAGTATTTT
j_gene: TRBJ2-5; d_gene: TRBD2; v_gene: TRBV28; abundance: few; CDR3aa: CASILSGTETQYF; CDR3nt: TGTGCCAGCATTCTGAGCGGGACGGAGACCCAGTACTTC
j_gene: TRBJ1-4; d_gene: -; v_gene: TRBV6-2/TRBV6-3; abundance: -; CDR3aa: CASSLENEKLFF; CDR3nt: TGTGCCAGCAGTTTGGAGAATGAAAAACTGTTTTTT
j_gene: TRBJ2-1; d_gene: TRBD2; v_gene: TRBV11-2; abundance: -; CDR3aa: CASNAGLAELGEQFF; CDR3nt: TGTGCCAGCAACGCCGGACTAGCGGAGCTGGGTGAGCAGTTCTTC
j_gene: TRBJ2-1; d_gene: -; v_gene: TRBV2; abundance: few; CDR3aa: CASSSDHYNEQFF; CDR3nt: TGTGCCAGCAGTTCGGACCATTACAATGAGCAGTTCTTC
j_gene: TRBJ1-2; d_gene: -; v_gene: TRBV27; abundance: few; CDR3aa: CASSSFRPSGYGYTF; CDR3nt: TGTGCCAGCAGTTCGTTTCGCCCATCGGGCTATGGCTACACCTTC
j_gene: TRBJ2-2; d_gene: TRBD2; v_gene: TRBV20-1; abundance: -; CDR3aa: CSARESGANTGELFF; CDR3nt: TGCAGTGCTAGAGAGAGCGGGGCGAACACCGGGGAGCTGTTTTTT
j_gene: TRBJ2-7; d_gene: -; v_gene: TRBV27; abundance: few; CDR3aa: CASSLSRVTSYEQYF; CDR3nt: TGTGCCAGCAGTTTATCCAGGGTAACCTCCTACGAGCAGTACTTC
j_gene: TRBJ1-6; d_gene: -; v_gene: TRBV4-2; abundance: -; CDR3aa: CASSREYLGPYNSPLHF; CDR3nt: TGTGCCAGCAGTCGCGAGTACCTGGGCCCCTATAATTCACCCCTCCACTTT
j_gene: TRBJ1-2; d_gene: TRBD1; v_gene: TRBV20-1; abundance: -; CDR3aa: CSARDSNLYGYTF; CDR3nt: TGCAGTGCAAGGGACAGCAATCTCTACGGCTACACCTTC
j_gene: TRBJ2-6; d_gene: -; v_gene: TRBV7-2; abundance: few; CDR3aa: CASSSGSGGANVLTF; CDR3nt: TGTGCCAGCAGCTCAGGGTCGGGTGGGGCCAACGTCCTGACTTTC
j_gene: TRBJ2-3; d_gene: TRBD1; v_gene: TRBV7-9; abundance: many; CDR3aa: CASPSPTGGVGDTQYF; CDR3nt: TGTGCCAGCCCCTCCCCGACAGGGGGGGTCGGGGATACGCAGTATTTT
j_gene: TRBJ2-6; d_gene: -; v_gene: TRBV3-1; abundance: few; CDR3aa: CASRNREAGANVLTF; CDR3nt: TGTGCCAGCAGAAACAGGGAGGCTGGGGCCAACGTCCTGACTTTC
j_gene: TRBJ2-1; d_gene: -; v_gene: TRBV24-1; abundance: few; CDR3aa: CATTGEAGYNEQFF; CDR3nt: TGTGCCACAACCGGGGAGGCCGGTTACAATGAGCAGTTCTTC
j_gene: TRBJ2-7; d_gene: -; v_gene: TRBV21-1; abundance: -; CDR3aa: CASSSTGQGMHEQYF; CDR3nt: TGTGCCAGCAGCTCCACGGGACAGGGGATGCACGAGCAGTACTTC
j_gene: TRBJ2-1; d_gene: -; v_gene: TRBV7-2; abundance: many; CDR3aa: CASSLFIQSNEQFF; CDR3nt: TGTGCCAGCAGCTTATTCATACAATCCAATGAGCAGTTCTTC
j_gene: TRBJ1-6; d_gene: -; v_gene: TRBV10-3; abundance: many; CDR3aa: CAISETVTLRYTNSPLHF; CDR3nt: TGTGCCATCAGTGAAACTGTTACTCTCCGGTATACAAATTCACCCCTCCACTTT
j_gene: TRBJ2-3; d_gene: -; v_gene: TRBV20-1; abundance: -; CDR3aa: CSAREGEGTDTQYF; CDR3nt: TGCAGTGCTAGAGAAGGGGAGGGCACAGATACGCAGTATTTT
j_gene: TRBJ2-1; d_gene: TRBD1; v_gene: TRBV2; abundance: few; CDR3aa: CASNMDRVQNEQFF; CDR3nt: TGTGCCAGCAATATGGACAGGGTTCAGAATGAGCAGTTCTTC
j_gene: TRBJ2-3; d_gene: TRBD2; v_gene: TRBV23-1; abundance: many; CDR3aa: CASSHSPGRVRPKGHSTDTQYF; CDR3nt: TGCGCCAGCAGTCACTCCCCCGGGAGGGTTCGTCCCAAGGGTCACTCCACAGATACGCAGTATTTT
j_gene: TRBJ2-7; d_gene: TRBD2; v_gene: TRBV12-3/TRBV12-4; abundance: many; CDR3aa: CASSLAGGGNYEQYF; CDR3nt: TGTGCCAGCAGCCTAGCGGGAGGAGGGAACTACGAGCAGTACTTC
j_gene: TRBJ2-3; d_gene: TRBD1; v_gene: TRBV6-5; abundance: -; CDR3aa: CASKQSDRGAPDTQYF; CDR3nt: TGTGCCAGCAAACAATCGGACAGGGGCGCCCCAGATACGCAGTATTTT
j_gene: TRBJ2-2; d_gene: -; v_gene: TRBV12-3/TRBV12-4; abundance: many; CDR3aa: CASSRQGFGGELFF; CDR3nt: TGTGCCAGCAGCCGCCAGGGCTTTGGCGGGGAGCTGTTTTTT
j_gene: TRBJ2-1; d_gene: TRBD2; v_gene: TRBV29-1; abundance: -; CDR3aa: CSVYLGLALYNEQFF; CDR3nt: TGCAGCGTCTACCTGGGACTAGCACTTTACAATGAGCAGTTCTTC
j_gene: TRBJ1-5; d_gene: TRBD1; v_gene: TRBV28; abundance: few; CDR3aa: CASSSRQTGAQPQHF; CDR3nt: TGTGCCAGCAGTTCTAGGCAGACAGGGGCTCAGCCCCAGCATTTT
j_gene: TRBJ1-5; d_gene: -; v_gene: TRBV7-2; abundance: -; CDR3aa: CASSTMTNQPQHF; CDR3nt: TGTGCCAGCAGCACAATGACCAATCAGCCCCAGCATTTT
j_gene: TRBJ1-4; d_gene: -; v_gene: TRBV7-9; abundance: many; CDR3aa: CASSRDVDEKLFF; CDR3nt: TGTGCCAGCAGCCGGGATGTGGATGAAAAACTGTTTTTT
j_gene: TRBJ1-5; d_gene: -; v_gene: TRBV7-2; abundance: -; CDR3aa: CASSFSGQPQHF; CDR3nt: TGTGCCAGCAGCTTTTCGGGTCAGCCCCAGCATTTT
j_gene: TRBJ1-5; d_gene: TRBD1; v_gene: TRBV27; abundance: many; CDR3aa: CASSSAQGDQPQHF; CDR3nt: TGTGCCAGCAGTTCCGCTCAGGGGGATCAGCCCCAGCATTTT
j_gene: TRBJ2-2; d_gene: -; v_gene: TRBV11-2; abundance: -; CDR3aa: CSSRANTGELFF; CDR3nt: TGTAGTTCACGGGCGAACACCGGGGAGCTGTTTTTT
j_gene: TRBJ1-6; d_gene: TRBD1; v_gene: TRBV27; abundance: -; CDR3aa: CASSPARDRGRYSPLHF; CDR3nt: TGTGCCAGCAGTCCTGCCCGGGACAGGGGGCGTTATTCACCCCTCCACTTT
j_gene: TRBJ2-3; d_gene: TRBD2; v_gene: TRBV6-2/TRBV6-3; abundance: many; CDR3aa: CASSYGSLAGGGSRTDTQYF; CDR3nt: TGTGCCAGCAGTTACGGTTCACTAGCGGGAGGAGGGAGTCGGACAGATACGCAGTATTTT
j_gene: TRBJ1-1; d_gene: -; v_gene: TRBV5-1; abundance: -; CDR3aa: CASSRQWNTEAFF; CDR3nt: TGCGCCAGCAGCCGACAATGGAACACTGAAGCTTTCTTT
j_gene: TRBJ2-7; d_gene: -; v_gene: TRBV20-1; abundance: few; CDR3aa: CSARDEAVWDEQYF; CDR3nt: TGCAGTGCTAGAGATGAAGCAGTGTGGGACGAGCAGTACTTC
j_gene: TRBJ2-1; d_gene: -; v_gene: TRBV19; abundance: -; CDR3aa: CASRSRTGSYNEQFF; CDR3nt: TGTGCCAGTAGGTCAAGAACAGGATCCTACAATGAGCAGTTCTTC
j_gene: TRBJ2-1; d_gene: -; v_gene: TRBV9; abundance: -; CDR3aa: CASSHGSPGEQFF; CDR3nt: TGTGCCAGCAGCCACGGGTCCCCGGGGGAGCAGTTCTTC
j_gene: TRBJ2-3; d_gene: -; v_gene: TRBV5-1; abundance: -; CDR3aa: CASSLVAQPDTQYF; CDR3nt: TGCGCCAGCAGCTTGGTTGCCCAACCAGATACGCAGTATTTT
j_gene: TRBJ1-5; d_gene: TRBD1; v_gene: TRBV19; abundance: many; CDR3aa: CASSPRTGGIQPQHF; CDR3nt: TGTGCCAGTAGTCCCCGGACAGGGGGGATTCAGCCCCAGCATTTT
j_gene: TRBJ2-5; d_gene: -; v_gene: TRBV20-1; abundance: -; CDR3aa: CSGSLLETQYF; CDR3nt: TGCAGTGGTAGCCTCCTAGAGACCCAGTACTTC
j_gene: TRBJ1-2; d_gene: -; v_gene: TRBV28; abundance: few; CDR3aa: CASSFGRQYGYTF; CDR3nt: TGTGCCAGCAGTTTTGGACGGCAGTATGGCTACACCTTC
j_gene: TRBJ2-5; d_gene: TRBD2; v_gene: TRBV5-5; abundance: few; CDR3aa: CASSPGTRWEETQYF; CDR3nt: TGTGCCAGCAGCCCAGGGACTAGATGGGAGGAGACCCAGTACTTC
j_gene: TRBJ1-2; d_gene: -; v_gene: TRBV12-3/TRBV12-4; abundance: few; CDR3aa: CASSFRGFGYTF; CDR3nt: TGTGCCAGCAGTTTCCGAGGGTTTGGCTACACCTTC
j_gene: TRBJ1-2; d_gene: -; v_gene: TRBV16; abundance: many; CDR3aa: CASSQFSTNYGYTF; CDR3nt: TGTGCCAGCAGCCAATTTTCAACAAACTATGGCTACACCTTC
j_gene: TRBJ2-1; d_gene: -; v_gene: TRBV6-1; abundance: -; CDR3aa: CASSGGGQGNEQFF; CDR3nt: TGTGCCAGCAGTGGAGGGGGTCAAGGCAATGAGCAGTTCTTC
j_gene: TRBJ1-1; d_gene: -; v_gene: TRBV18; abundance: many; CDR3aa: CASSPPMGQNTEAFF; CDR3nt: TGTGCCAGCTCACCACCGATGGGACAGAACACTGAAGCTTTCTTT